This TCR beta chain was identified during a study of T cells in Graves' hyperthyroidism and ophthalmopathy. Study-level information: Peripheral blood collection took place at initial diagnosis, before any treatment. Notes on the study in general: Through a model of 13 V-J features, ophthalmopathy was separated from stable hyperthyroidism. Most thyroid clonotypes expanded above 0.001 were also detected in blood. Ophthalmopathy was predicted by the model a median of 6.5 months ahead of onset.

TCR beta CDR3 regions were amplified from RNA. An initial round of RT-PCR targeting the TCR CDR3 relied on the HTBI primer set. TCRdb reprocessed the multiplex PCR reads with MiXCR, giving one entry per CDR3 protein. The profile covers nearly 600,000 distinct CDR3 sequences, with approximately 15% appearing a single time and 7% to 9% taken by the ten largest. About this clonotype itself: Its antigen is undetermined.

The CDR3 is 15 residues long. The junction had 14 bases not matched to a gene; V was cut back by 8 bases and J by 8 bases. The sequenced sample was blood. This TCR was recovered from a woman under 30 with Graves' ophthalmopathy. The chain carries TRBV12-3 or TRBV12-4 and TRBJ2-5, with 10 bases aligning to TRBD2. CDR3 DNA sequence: TGTGCCAGCGCCAGGGATGCTAGCGGGGGTTTCACCCAGTACTTC. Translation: CASARDASGGFTQYF.